What follows are 20 T cell receptor beta chains derived from one specimen sequenced in a study of T cell responses to AZD1222 COVID-19 vaccine. The data were produced by immunoSEQ multiplex PCR, yet TCRdb's version contains in-frame clones alone and is incomplete. The sample holds roughly 96,000 clones, over 75% seen once. Sequences were derived from peripheral blood, sampled 28 days after the second AZD1222 dose. The receptors come from an adult who received the AZD1222 COVID-19 vaccine.

The CDR3: CASSPWTGVSSGANVLTF. Written as DNA, the CDR3 is TGTGCCAGCAGCCCCTGGACAGGGGTGAGCTCTGGGGCCAACGTCCTGACTTTC. This sequence joins TRBV3-1 (or the pseudogene TRBV3-2) and TRBJ2-6, with 9 bases matching TRBD1. V dropped 4 bases and J dropped 0; count of bases not matched to a gene: 7. The CDR3 loop spans 18 amino acids. Per the germline V gene, CDR1 is LGHDT and CDR2 is YNNKEL (reference sequence).

The chain employs TRBV27 and TRBJ2-7; 7 nucleotides match TRBD1. The CDR3 totals 14 residues. Germline CDR1 reads MNHEY; CDR2 reads SMNVEV (reference sequence). V gave up 5 bases and J gave up 0 bases; unmatched junction bases: 4. CDR3 DNA: TGTGCCAGCAGTCGACAGGGCATCTCCTACGAGCAGTACTTC. Translation: CASSRQGISYEQYF.

The rearrangement links TRBV19 to TRBJ1-2, with TRBD1 matching over 7 bases. CDR3 length: 16 residues. Germline values: CDR1 LNHDA, CDR2 SQIVND (reference sequence). V shed 5 bases and J 0 bases; nucleotides not matched to a gene: 9. The CDR3 here is CASSRLQGEANYGYTF. The CDR3 DNA reads as TGTGCCAGTAGTCGACTCCAGGGGGAGGCTAACTATGGCTACACCTTC.

V usage is TRBV27 and J usage is TRBJ2-7; 12 nucleotides align to TRBD2. V was clipped by 5 bases and J by 1 base; unmatched bases: 3. There are 15 residues in the CDR3. Germline V gene data show CDR1 as MNHEY and CDR2 as SMNVEV (reference sequence). This CDR3 reads CASSTLAGGSYEQYF. CDR3 in DNA: TGTGCCAGCAGTACCCTAGCGGGAGGGTCCTACGAGCAGTACTTC.

J is TRBJ2-7 and V is TRBV6-2 or TRBV6-3, with 7 nucleotides matching TRBD2. Germline V gives CDR1 MNHEY, CDR2 SVGEGT. J lost 4 bases, V lost 2 bases, and 11 bases had no gene match. CDR3 length: 16 amino acids. This chain's CDR3 is CASSYVGLGEPYEQYF. The CDR3 DNA is TGTGCCAGCAGTTACGTTGGACTAGGGGAACCGTACGAGCAGTACTTC.

This sequence joins TRBV10-3 and TRBJ1-4; possible D gene TRBD1, 5 bases. Germline lookup yields CDR1 ENHRY and CDR2 SYGVKD. CDR3 length: 14 residues. Trimming cost V 10 bases and J 5 bases, with 17 bases left between them. Here the CDR3 DNA reads TGTGCCACCGACCCCGGGACTGGAAATGAAAAACTGTTTTTT. Translation: CATDPGTGNEKLFF.

CDR3 sequence reads: CASTSWVSNQPQHF. The CDR3 region has the DNA TGTGCCAGCACGTCTTGGGTTAGCAATCAGCCCCAGCATTTT. The chain employs TRBV5-8 and TRBJ1-5, with D unclear. Trimming removed 6 bases from V and 0 bases from J, with 10 bases in between. Germline V lookup: CDR1 SGHTS, CDR2 YDEGEE. This CDR3 region has 14 residues.

This clone is a singleton in its sample. This chain connects TRBV20-1 to TRBJ1-6; 8 bases line up with TRBD1. The CDR3 is 15 residues long. V shed 7 bases and J 10 bases; nucleotides not matched to a gene: 15. Germline V gene data show CDR1 as DFQATT and CDR2 as SNEGSKA (reference sequence). CDR3 nucleotides: TGCAGTGGTAGTGCGGACAGGGCAAACGGGTCACCCCTCCACTTT. Its translation is CSGSADRANGSPLHF.

The chain is built from TRBV5-6 and TRBJ2-3; TRBD2 matches at 9 bases. The CDR3 extends over 14 amino acids. CDR1 SGHDT and CDR2 YYEEEE come from the germline V gene. Trimming cost V 0 bases and J 6 bases; bases outside gene matches: 2. DNA for the CDR3: TGTGCCAGCAGCTTGGGGACTAGCGCGGATACGCAGTATTTT. This encodes CASSLGTSADTQYF.

The CDR3 loop is CASGGGLVGFASIETQYF. The CDR3 nucleotides read TGTGCTAGTGGTGGGGGCCTAGTCGGGTTTGCCTCAATAGAGACCCAGTACTTC. The gene calls are TRBV12-5 and TRBJ2-5; D perhaps matches TRBD1 (6 bases). Germline V lookup: CDR1 LGHNT, CDR2 FRNRAP. Deletions cut 5 bases from V and 4 bases from J, with 26 bases between. The CDR3 is 18 residues long.

The rearrangement links TRBV6-2 or TRBV6-3 to TRBJ1-2; D perhaps matches TRBD1 (5 bases). Germline loops: CDR1 MNHEY, CDR2 SVGEGT. V was pared by 2 bases and J by 1 base, with 11 bases between. The CDR3 is made up of 15 amino acids. CDR3 sequence reads: CASSYRGENNYGYTF. As DNA, the CDR3 is TGTGCCAGCAGTTACAGAGGGGAGAATAACTATGGCTACACCTTC.

This clone has just one count. This chain joins TRBV6-2 or TRBV6-3 and TRBJ1-2; a weak D match, TRBD1 (5 bases). Germline CDR1 MNHEY, CDR2 SVGEGT. V gave up 4 bases and J gave up 6 bases, with 18 bases separating them. The CDR3 totals 15 residues. The CDR3 nucleotides read TGTGCCAGCAGTTTCTTCCGCCAGGGAAAGGATGGCTACACCTTC. It is translated as CASSFFRQGKDGYTF.

The chain combines TRBV7-3 with TRBJ2-1; D might be TRBD2 (6 bases). The CDR3 runs to 14 residues. Germline values: CDR1 SGHTA, CDR2 FQGTGA. Trimming stripped 1 base from V and 5 bases from J, with 9 bases between. The CDR3 nucleotides read TGTGCCAGCAGCTTAAGAGGAGGGAACAATGAGCAGTTCTTC. Encoded protein: CASSLRGGNNEQFF.

The V call is TRBV7-8, the J call TRBJ2-5; no clear D gene. Trimming took off 5 bases at V and 1 base at J, with 8 bases between the two ends. The germline V gene encodes CDR1 SGHVS and CDR2 FQNEAQ. The CDR3 covers 13 residues. The CDR3 DNA follows: TGTGCCAGCAGCAAAAGGAGCCAAGAGACCCAGTACTTC. Protein sequence: CASSKRSQETQYF.

At least ten counts were recorded for this clone. The chain couples TRBV6-6 to TRBJ1-5; 8 bases match TRBD1. This CDR3 is built from 15 residues. Unmatched junction bases numbered 13, after V lost 6 bases and J lost 9 bases. Germline values: CDR1 MNHNY, CDR2 SVGAGI (reference sequence). The CDR3 loop reads CASRPEGTGHSPQHF. For the CDR3, the DNA is TGTGCCAGCAGACCTGAGGGGACAGGCCACTCGCCCCAGCATTTT.

The V call is TRBV19, the J call TRBJ2-1, with D perhaps matching TRBD2 (5 bases). The CDR3 is 16 residues long. The V end lost 5 bases, the J end lost 0 bases, and 14 bases lay between the germline ends. The germline CDR1 and CDR2 sequences are LNHDA and SQIVND (reference sequence). The CDR3, as DNA: TGTGCCAGTAGTCCACCTTCCACTAGCTCCTACAATGAGCAGTTCTTC. Translation: CASSPPSTSSYNEQFF.

The chain uses TRBV5-1 and TRBJ1-4; D may be TRBD1 (5 bases). Trimming took off 3 bases at V and 4 bases at J, with 13 bases between the two ends. The length of the CDR3 is 15 residues. Germline V gene lookup returns CDR1 SGHRS and CDR2 YFSETQ. The CDR3 is CASSSGGFGNEKLFF. The CDR3 nucleotides are TGCGCCAGCAGCTCCGGGGGGTTTGGTAATGAAAAACTGTTTTTT.

This clone was seen more than once but under ten times. The V gene is TRBV7-8, the J gene TRBJ1-5, with D possibly matching TRBD1 (6 bases). CDR1 is SGHVS and CDR2 is FQNEAQ in the germline V gene. The CDR3 contains 15 residues. Trimming stripped 2 bases from V and 1 base from J, with 9 bases between. The CDR3 DNA is TGTGCCAGCAGCTTACCAGGGGACAGCAATCAGCCCCAGCATTTT. Amino acid sequence: CASSLPGDSNQPQHF.

V is TRBV9 and J is TRBJ2-1; TRBD2 aligns across 8 bases. The CDR3 spans 15 residues. Germline CDR1 reads SGDLS; CDR2 reads YYNGEE. Trimming cost V 1 base and J 8 bases; bases outside gene matches: 8. The CDR3 region is CASSVRGLVLDEQFF. The CDR3 DNA reads as TGTGCCAGCAGCGTAAGGGGACTAGTGCTTGATGAGCAGTTCTTC. The full variable domain, with the rest looked up from reference TRBV9 and TRBJ2-1, is DSGVTQTPKHLITATGQRVTLRCSPRSGDLSVYWYQQSLDQGLQFLIQYYNGEERAKGNILERFSAQQFPDLHSELNLSSLELGDSALYFCASSVRGLVLDEQFFGPGTRLTVL.

The CDR3 DNA is TGTGCCACCAGTGAAGGGGGGGATCAGCCCCAGCATTTT. This encodes CATSEGGDQPQHF. V usage is TRBV24-1 and J usage is TRBJ1-5; perhaps TRBD1 as D (6 bases). The ends were cut back, 4 bases at V and 5 bases at J, with 8 bases in the middle. Germline loops: CDR1 KGHDR, CDR2 SFDVKD. The CDR3 sequence is 13 residues long.